These 32 T cell receptor beta chains originate from one sample sequenced in a study of T cell changes during pregnancy in multiple sclerosis. Clones were sequenced by immunoSEQ multiplex PCR, and TCRdb holds only the in-frame ones, with some missing. In the table there are fewer than 100,000 clones, 85% to 95% of which are singletons. This sample comprised peripheral blood, obtained after pregnancy. These receptors all stem from a female donor in good health, enrolled as a control in a pregnancy study.

This chain links TRBV30 with TRBJ1-1; 8 bases fit TRBD1. This CDR3 has 16 amino acids. The germline CDR1 and CDR2 sequences are GTSNPN and SVGIG (reference sequence). With 2 bases clipped from V and 5 bases from J, the junction kept 13 bases outside the gene matches. DNA of the CDR3: TGTGCCTGGAGTTACGGCAGGGGGCTTGTTTGGACTGAAGCTTTCTTT. It yields the protein CAWSYGRGLVWTEAFF.

V gene TRBV7-3 combines with J gene TRBJ2-5; 13 bases are shared with TRBD2. The length of the CDR3 is 15 residues. With 6 bases clipped from V and 7 bases from J, the junction kept 8 bases outside the gene matches. Germline V gene lookup returns CDR1 SGHTA and CDR2 FQGTGA. CDR3 residues: CASSRGLAGDGTQYF. CDR3 DNA: TGTGCCAGCAGTCGTGGACTAGCGGGGGATGGGACCCAGTACTTC. Full variable domain (remainder filled in from reference TRBV7-3 and TRBJ2-5): GAGVSQTPSNKVTEKGKYVELRCDPISGHTALYWYRQSLGQGPEFLIYFQGTGAADDSGLPNDRFFAVRPEGSVSTLKIQRTERGDSAVYLCASSRGLAGDGTQYFGPGTRLLVL.

This clone was picked up one time. V usage is TRBV6-5 and J usage is TRBJ1-2; the D is unclear. The CDR3 has 15 residues. The V and J ends lost 6 bases and 4 bases respectively, with 18 bases between them. Germline CDR1 MNHEY, CDR2 SVGAGI. CDR3 nucleotide sequence: TGTGCCAGCAGAACCATCGTTGGGAGTCTCTATGGCTACACCTTC. Amino acids: CASRTIVGSLYGYTF.

V and J are TRBV28 and TRBJ2-7; 8 bases are a match to TRBD2. Germline V gene sequence: CDR1 MDHEN, CDR2 SYDVKM. The CDR3 is 12 amino acids. The J segment lost 6 bases and the V segment lost 6 bases, leaving 4 bases of the junction unmatched. The CDR3 loop reads CASRAGGGEQYF. CDR3 nucleotide sequence: TGTGCCAGCAGGGCCGGGGGGGGCGAGCAGTACTTC.

The chain joins TRBV7-9 to TRBJ2-3; tentatively, D is TRBD1 (6 bases). Looked up from germline, CDR1 is SEHNR and CDR2 is FQNEAQ (reference sequence). This CDR3 has 14 amino acids. Deletions cut 3 bases from V and 4 bases from J, with 11 bases between. The CDR3 bases are TGTGCCAGCAGCTTCGGACAGCGCCCAGATACGCAGTATTTT. Its translation is CASSFGQRPDTQYF.

This chain uses TRBV7-2 with TRBJ2-7; 8 bases line up with TRBD1. J was trimmed by 2 bases and V by 3 bases; bases with no gene match: 0. Per germline, CDR1 SGHTA and CDR2 FQGNSA. CDR3 length equals 13 residues. CDR3 sequence (DNA): TGTGCCAGCAGCTTGGACAGGGCCTACGAGCAGTACTTC. The encoded protein is CASSLDRAYEQYF.

Notes on this clone: An end of the junction does not agree with germline; a read error may underlie this. The V gene is TRBV7-7, the J gene TRBJ2-1, with 7 bases aligning to TRBD1. Germline V gene data show CDR1 as SSHAT and CDR2 as FNYEAQ (reference sequence). CDR3 length: 15 amino acids. The CDR3 DNA follows: TGTGCTAGCAGCTCGACAGGGAGCTCCTACAATGAGCAGTTCTTC. It codes for CASSSTGSSYNEQFF. The variable domain in full, completed from reference TRBV7-7 and TRBJ2-1, reads GAGVSQSPRYKVTKRGQDVTLRCDPISSHATLYWYQQALGQGPEFLTYFNYEAQPDKSGLPSDRFSAERPEGSISTLTIQRTEQRDSAMYRCASSSTGSSYNEQFFGPGTRLTVL.

The DNA for the CDR3 is TGTGCCAGCAGTTTATTAGGACAGGGGGAGCGTGAAAAACTGTTTTTT. Protein: CASSLLGQGEREKLFF. This chain connects TRBV28 to TRBJ1-4; TRBD1 agrees at 10 bases. Per germline, CDR1 MDHEN and CDR2 SYDVKM. V was clipped by 1 base and J by 7 bases; unmatched bases: 6. The CDR3 totals 16 residues.

This chain links TRBV9 with TRBJ1-1; 10 nucleotides match TRBD1. V lost 0 bases to trimming and J lost 5 bases; unmatched junction nucleotides: 7. This CDR3 has 16 amino acids. The V gene's germline CDR1 is SGDLS and CDR2 YYNGEE. This CDR3 reads CASSVGSGGQGTEAFF. CDR3 DNA: TGTGCCAGCAGCGTAGGATCAGGGGGACAGGGGACTGAAGCTTTCTTT.

The chain links TRBV15 to TRBJ2-1; possibly TRBD1 for D (6 bases). V lost 1 base, J lost 1 base, and 11 bases lay in between. Germline CDR1 LNHNV, CDR2 YYDKDF (reference sequence). The CDR3 runs 16 residues. CDR3 DNA sequence: TGTGCCACCAGCAGAGCGGGACACCCATCCTACAATGAGCAGTTCTTC. Its protein is CATSRAGHPSYNEQFF.

The chain employs TRBV10-3 and TRBJ2-2; 7 positions match TRBD1. With V trimmed by 11 bases and J by 4 bases, 13 bases remained unmatched. The CDR3 is 15 amino acids. Germline V gives CDR1 ENHRY, CDR2 SYGVKD. In DNA, the CDR3 is TGTGCCGCCCGACCCGGGACAGATACCACCGGGGAGCTGTTTTTT. This encodes CAARPGTDTTGELFF.

V and J are TRBV7-9 and TRBJ1-1; D is ambiguous. Germline values: CDR1 SEHNR, CDR2 FQNEAQ (reference sequence). The CDR3 covers 17 residues. V was cut by 1 base and J by 4 bases, with 19 bases left in between. DNA of the CDR3: TGTGCCAGCAGCTTAGTCGGGGTAGTCTCCCCGGGCACTGAAGCTTTCTTT. It yields the protein CASSLVGVVSPGTEAFF.

DNA for the CDR3: TGTGCCAGTAGTATCCAGGGAGGGGGTAGCAATCAGCCCCAGCATTTT. Its protein product is CASSIQGGGSNQPQHF. The chain carries TRBV19 and TRBJ1-5; TRBD1 is a possible D gene (6 bases). Trimming left V 3 bases short and J 0 bases short, with 12 bases between. The CDR3 sequence is 16 residues long. The V gene's germline CDR1 is LNHDA and CDR2 SQIVND (reference sequence).

CDR3 nucleotide sequence: TGTGCCAGTAGTGCCGGGACAGGGGTTTTGAGCGAGCAGTACTTC. Translated, it gives CASSAGTGVLSEQYF. The chain links TRBV19 to TRBJ2-7; 10 bases are shared with TRBD1. CDR1 and CDR2 from the germline V gene are LNHDA and SQIVND (reference sequence). J lost 6 bases, V lost 5 bases, and 10 bases had no gene match. CDR3 length: 15 residues.

The V call is TRBV11-2, the J call TRBJ2-7; TRBD2 matches 8 bases. The germline V gene has CDR1 SGHAT and CDR2 FQNNGV. With V trimmed by 3 bases and J by 3 bases, 7 bases remained unmatched. The CDR3 consists of 15 residues. The CDR3 loop is CASSFQGLGGYEQYF. Written as DNA, the CDR3 is TGTGCCAGCAGCTTTCAGGGACTAGGGGGCTACGAGCAGTACTTC.

The chain links TRBV6-4 to TRBJ2-3, with D perhaps TRBD1 (7 bases). The CDR3 contains 14 residues. Germline V gene sequence: CDR1 MRHNA, CDR2 SNTAGT. Deletions cut 6 bases from V and 0 bases from J, with 10 bases between. CDR3 in amino acids: CASRQGGSTDTQYF. CDR3 bases: TGTGCCAGCAGGCAGGGGGGAAGCACAGATACGCAGTATTTT.

The gene calls are TRBV5-4 and TRBJ2-7, with 13 bases lining up with TRBD2. Losses at the gene ends were 3 bases for V and 6 bases for J; bases not matched to a gene: 9. This CDR3 comprises 16 residues. Germline V CDR1 and CDR2: SGHNT, YYREEE (reference sequence). Here the CDR3 reads CASSWPGTSGVGEQYF. In DNA form, the CDR3 reads TGTGCCAGCAGCTGGCCCGGGACTAGCGGGGTGGGCGAGCAGTACTTC.

CDR3 protein: CASSRTSGTSYEQYF. The CDR3 DNA reads as TGTGCCAGCAGCCGGACTAGCGGTACCTCCTACGAGCAGTACTTC. The V call is TRBV28, the J call TRBJ2-7; 10 nucleotides match TRBD2. J was trimmed by 0 bases and V by 6 bases; bases with no gene match: 5. This CDR3 spans 15 amino acids. From germline, CDR1 is MDHEN and CDR2 SYDVKM.

V and J are TRBV2 and TRBJ2-7, with 9 positions matching TRBD2. The CDR3 contains 17 residues. Germline loops: CDR1 SNHLY, CDR2 FYNNEI. V lost 3 bases to trimming and J lost 5 bases; unmatched junction nucleotides: 14. The CDR3 protein is CASSDWGSGGDGDEQYF. For the CDR3, the DNA is TGTGCCAGCAGTGATTGGGGTAGCGGGGGCGACGGGGACGAGCAGTACTTC.

This chain joins TRBV5-1 and TRBJ1-3; D is possibly TRBD1 (5 bases). This CDR3 has 13 amino acids. Germline values: CDR1 SGHRS, CDR2 YFSETQ. V was trimmed by 7 bases and J by 7 bases, leaving 15 bases between them. The CDR3, as DNA: TGCGCCAGCGGCACCCAGGGTGGGAACACCATATATTTT. It encodes CASGTQGGNTIYF.

CDR3 loop: CASWGQGGGYTF. The CDR3 bases are TGTGCCAGCTGGGGGCAGGGCGGGGGCTACACCTTC. This rearrangement joins TRBV28 to TRBJ1-2, with D tentatively TRBD1 (6 bases). Per the germline V gene, CDR1 is MDHEN and CDR2 is SYDVKM. The CDR3 loop spans 12 amino acids. V was shortened by 8 bases and J by 8 bases, with 15 bases between the two germline ends.

This chain joins TRBV4-1 and TRBJ2-5, with D perhaps TRBD2 (6 bases). CDR1 and CDR2 from the germline V gene are MGHRA and YSYEKL. The CDR3 extends over 14 amino acids. V was shortened by 4 bases and J by 5 bases, with 14 bases between the two germline ends. The CDR3 loop reads CASSRVEGLETQYF. As DNA, the CDR3 is TGCGCCAGCAGCCGGGTGGAGGGCCTGGAGACCCAGTACTTC.

The genes are TRBV19 and TRBJ1-1; 10 bases align to TRBD1. V lost 9 bases to trimming and J lost 4 bases; unmatched junction nucleotides: 11. CDR3 length: 15 amino acids. Germline V gives CDR1 LNHDA, CDR2 SQIVND (reference sequence). DNA for the CDR3: TGTGCCAGCAAACCGGGACAGGGGAGGGGCACTGAAGCTTTCTTT. Translation: CASKPGQGRGTEAFF.

The chain couples TRBV18 to TRBJ2-5, with TRBD1 as a possible D gene (5 bases). V lost 0 bases, J lost 5 bases, and 10 bases lay in between. The CDR3 is 14 residues long. Germline V gives CDR1 KGHSH, CDR2 LQKENI. For the CDR3, the DNA is TGTGCCAGCTCACCACCCAGGGTTGGGGAGACCCAGTACTTC. Protein product: CASSPPRVGETQYF.

The rearrangement uses TRBV7-2 and TRBJ2-7; a possible D gene is TRBD2 (5 bases). Germline V gives CDR1 SGHTA, CDR2 FQGNSA. The length of the CDR3 is 14 residues. V dropped 5 bases and J dropped 5 bases, with 16 bases sitting between them. CDR3 DNA: TGTGCCAGCAGCCCTTACCGGACTGGCCACGAGCAGTACTTC. Translating gives CASSPYRTGHEQYF.

Comment on this clone: The same CDR3 arises from other DNA sequences in this sample as well. The chain is built from TRBV11-2 and TRBJ2-1; 10 bases match TRBD1. The CDR3 loop spans 14 amino acids. V shed 5 bases, J shed 6 bases, and the junction held 4 bases outside the gene matches. Germline values: CDR1 SGHAT, CDR2 FQNNGV. CDR3 sequence: CASSVDRGANEQFF. The CDR3 bases are TGTGCCAGCAGCGTGGACAGGGGGGCCAATGAGCAGTTCTTC.

The rearrangement links TRBV14 to TRBJ2-1; D perhaps matches TRBD2 (6 bases). The ends were cut back, 4 bases at V and 9 bases at J, with 19 bases in the middle. Germline V gene lookup returns CDR1 SGHDN and CDR2 FVKESK. There are 15 residues in the CDR3. DNA of the CDR3: TGTGCCAGCAGCCGAAAGCCGCGGGACGGGTTTGAGCAGTTCTTC. This sequence encodes CASSRKPRDGFEQFF.

The chain recombines TRBV9 with TRBJ2-6, with D perhaps matching TRBD2 (5 bases). Germline V CDR1 and CDR2: SGDLS, YYNGEE. V lost 6 bases and J 4 bases, leaving 20 bases between the germline ends. There are 17 residues in the CDR3. The CDR3 DNA reads TGTGCCAGCACCCACGCCGCGGCGGGCGCGGGGGCCAACGTCCTGACTTTC. Its translation is CASTHAAAGAGANVLTF.

This chain connects TRBV11-2 to TRBJ2-1; 12 bases map to TRBD2. The CDR3 has 15 residues. Germline V lookup: CDR1 SGHAT, CDR2 FQNNGV. The trim removed 5 bases at V and 6 bases at J, leaving 5 bases unmatched. CDR3: CASSPRLAGANEQFF. CDR3 DNA sequence: TGTGCCAGCAGCCCTCGACTAGCGGGAGCCAATGAGCAGTTCTTC.

This clone was seen once. The J gene is TRBJ2-5, the V gene TRBV5-4; D is perhaps TRBD2 (6 bases). The germline V gene encodes CDR1 SGHNT and CDR2 YYREEE (reference sequence). The CDR3 is made up of 15 amino acids. V lost 3 bases to trimming and J lost 0 bases, with 12 bases between them. The CDR3, as DNA: TGTGCCAGCAGCTCCCCTAGCGCCAACCAAGAGACCCAGTACTTC. Encoded protein: CASSSPSANQETQYF.

This clone was counted at least ten times. This chain connects TRBV2 to TRBJ2-4, with TRBD2 identical over 10 bases. Germline lookup yields CDR1 SNHLY and CDR2 FYNNEI. This CDR3 comprises 15 residues. J gave up 8 bases and V 7 bases, and 11 bases lay outside the gene matches. The CDR3 sequence: CASINSGRAQDIQYF. For the CDR3, the DNA is TGTGCCAGCATTAACAGCGGGAGGGCCCAGGACATTCAGTACTTC.

The rearrangement uses TRBV27 and TRBJ2-7, with 8 bases fitting TRBD1. J gave up 5 bases and V 5 bases, and 5 bases lay outside the gene matches. There are 13 residues in the CDR3. CDR1 is MNHEY and CDR2 is SMNVEV in the germline V gene (reference sequence). CDR3 in amino acids: CASSLQGGNEQYF. The CDR3 bases are TGTGCCAGCAGTCTACAGGGGGGTAACGAGCAGTACTTC.